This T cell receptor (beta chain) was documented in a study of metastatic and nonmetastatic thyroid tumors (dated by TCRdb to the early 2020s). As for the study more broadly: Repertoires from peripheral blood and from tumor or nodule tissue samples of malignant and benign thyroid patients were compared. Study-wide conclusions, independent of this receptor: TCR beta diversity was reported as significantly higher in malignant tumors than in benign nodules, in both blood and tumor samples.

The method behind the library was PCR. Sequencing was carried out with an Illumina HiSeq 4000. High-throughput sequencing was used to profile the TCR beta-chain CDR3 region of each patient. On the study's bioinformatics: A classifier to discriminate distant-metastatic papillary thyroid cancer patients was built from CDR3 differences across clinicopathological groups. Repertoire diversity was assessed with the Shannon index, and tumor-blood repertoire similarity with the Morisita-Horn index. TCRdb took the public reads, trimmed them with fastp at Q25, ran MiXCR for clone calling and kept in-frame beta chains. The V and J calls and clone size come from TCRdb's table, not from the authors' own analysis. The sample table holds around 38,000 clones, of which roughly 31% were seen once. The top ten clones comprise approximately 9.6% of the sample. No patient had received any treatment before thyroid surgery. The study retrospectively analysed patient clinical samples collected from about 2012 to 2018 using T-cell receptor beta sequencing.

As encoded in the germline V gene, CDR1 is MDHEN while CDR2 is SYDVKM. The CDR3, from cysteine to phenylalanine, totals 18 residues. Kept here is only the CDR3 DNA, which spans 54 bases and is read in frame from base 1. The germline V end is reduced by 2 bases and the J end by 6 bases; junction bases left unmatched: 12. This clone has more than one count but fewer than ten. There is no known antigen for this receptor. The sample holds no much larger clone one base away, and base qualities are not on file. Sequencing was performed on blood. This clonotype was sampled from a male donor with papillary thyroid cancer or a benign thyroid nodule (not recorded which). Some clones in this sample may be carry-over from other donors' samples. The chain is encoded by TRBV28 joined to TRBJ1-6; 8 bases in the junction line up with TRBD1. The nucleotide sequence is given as TGTGCCAGCAGTTTACAGCACAGGGGGTCAACCCGTAATTCACCCCTCCACTTT. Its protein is CASSLQHRGSTRNSPLHF.